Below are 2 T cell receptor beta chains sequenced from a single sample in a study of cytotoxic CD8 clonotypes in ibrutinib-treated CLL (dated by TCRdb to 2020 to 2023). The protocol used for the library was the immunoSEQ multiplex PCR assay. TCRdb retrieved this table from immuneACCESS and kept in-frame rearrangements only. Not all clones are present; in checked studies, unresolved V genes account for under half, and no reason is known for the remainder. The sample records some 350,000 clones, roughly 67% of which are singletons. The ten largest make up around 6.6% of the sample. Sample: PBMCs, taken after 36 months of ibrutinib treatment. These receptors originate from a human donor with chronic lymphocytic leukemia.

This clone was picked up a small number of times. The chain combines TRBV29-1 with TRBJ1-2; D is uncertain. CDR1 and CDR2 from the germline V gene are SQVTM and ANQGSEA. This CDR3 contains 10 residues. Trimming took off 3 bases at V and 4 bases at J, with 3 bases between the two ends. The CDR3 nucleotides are TGCAGCGTTGACAGCTATGGCTACACCTTC. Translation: CSVDSYGYTF.

The CDR3 loop is CASSLGGDEQFF. CDR3 DNA sequence: TGTGCCAGCAGCTTAGGGGGCGATGAGCAGTTCTTC. V gene TRBV11-2 combines with J gene TRBJ2-1; D may be TRBD1 (5 bases). Trimming took 1 base from V and 8 from J, leaving 6 bases between them. Germline-derived CDR1 and CDR2 are SGHAT and FQNNGV. The CDR3 covers 12 residues.